These 18 T cell receptor beta chains originate from one sample sequenced in a study of cytomegalovirus exposure and HLA in healthy donors. The PCR was carried out with 60 Vbeta primers and 13 Jbeta primers. Generated by immunoSEQ multiplex PCR, the TCRdb table keeps only in-frame clones and is missing some. The sample lists 25,000 to 40,000 clones; less than 55% were seen once. Sequencing used PBMCs. Receptors were obtained from a woman aged 50 to 65 in good health and CMV-seronegative.

The chain links TRBV11-2 to TRBJ1-2; tentative D call: TRBD1 (5 bases). V lost 0 bases and J lost 7, with 6 bases in between. This CDR3 spans 12 amino acids. CDR1 SGHAT and CDR2 FQNNGV come from the germline V gene. The CDR3 here is CASSLEGVGYTF. Written as DNA, the CDR3 is TGTGCCAGCAGCTTAGAAGGGGTTGGCTACACCTTC.

The rearrangement links TRBV6-5 to TRBJ1-1; D might be TRBD1 (6 bases). The CDR3 totals 11 residues. With 6 bases removed from V and 5 bases from J, the gap between germline ends came to 7 bases. CDR1 is MNHEY, CDR2 SVGAGI, per germline. The CDR3 loop is CASRQGTEAFF. CDR3 sequence (DNA): TGTGCCAGCAGGCAGGGGACTGAAGCTTTCTTT.

The rearrangement links TRBV7-3 to TRBJ2-1; 10 bases fit TRBD1. CDR1 is SGHTA, CDR2 FQGTGA, per germline. V dropped 5 bases and J dropped 8; count of bases not matched to a gene: 12. This CDR3 has 16 amino acids. The CDR3, as DNA: TGTGCCAGCAGCCTGACAGGGGGCAGTGTGGGGGATGAGCAGTTCTTC. It is translated as CASSLTGGSVGDEQFF.

The chain couples TRBV29-1 to TRBJ2-5, with 9 positions matching TRBD2. The trim removed 1 base at V and 5 bases at J, leaving 2 bases unmatched. Germline CDR1 reads SQVTM; CDR2 reads ANQGSEA. The CDR3 is made up of 13 amino acids. DNA of the CDR3: TGCAGCGTTGAAGGGGGACTAGCTGAGACCCAGTACTTC. Amino acids: CSVEGGLAETQYF.

The chain is built from TRBV29-1 and TRBJ2-7, with TRBD1 matching 8 bases. With 7 bases clipped from V and 3 bases from J, the junction kept 8 bases outside the gene matches. CDR3 length: 13 amino acids. Germline V gives CDR1 SQVTM, CDR2 ANQGSEA. The CDR3 loop reads CSALGQGSYEQYF. The CDR3 DNA sequence: TGCAGCGCACTCGGACAGGGCAGCTACGAGCAGTACTTC.

This clone was seen a few times. The chain combines TRBV5-1 with TRBJ1-1, with 11 bases aligning to TRBD1. V gave up 4 bases and J gave up 5 bases; unmatched junction bases: 4. The CDR3 runs to 14 residues. Germline assignment: CDR1 SGHRS and CDR2 YFSETQ. CDR3 loop: CASSPGTGGTEAFF. The CDR3 DNA follows: TGCGCCAGCAGCCCCGGGACAGGGGGGACTGAAGCTTTCTTT. Drawing the rest from reference TRBV5-1 and TRBJ1-1, the complete variable domain is KAGVTQTPRYLIKTRGQQVTLSCSPISGHRSVSWYQQTPGQGLQFLFEYFSETQRNKGNFPGRFSGRQFSNSRSEMNVSTLELGDSALYLCASSPGTGGTEAFFGQGTRLTVV.

In its sample, this clone was seen a few times. This chain links TRBV19 with TRBJ2-1; 14 bases fit TRBD2. After removal of 3 bases from V and 8 bases from J, the junction contained 9 bases not matched to a gene. The germline gives CDR1 LNHDA, CDR2 SQIVND (reference sequence). The CDR3 is 17 amino acids. CDR3 sequence reads: CASSIRLAGGFSDEQFF. For the CDR3, the DNA is TGTGCCAGTAGTATCCGACTAGCGGGGGGGTTTAGTGATGAGCAGTTCTTC.

The chain couples TRBV25-1 to TRBJ1-4; D may be TRBD1 (5 bases). Germline V CDR1 and CDR2: MGHDK, SYGVNS. V was trimmed by 3 bases and J by 4 bases, leaving 12 bases between them. The CDR3 is 15 amino acids. CDR3 region: CASSEAGRSNEKLFF. For the CDR3, the DNA is TGTGCCAGCAGTGAGGCGGGACGGAGTAATGAAAAACTGTTTTTT.

The chain combines TRBV6-1 with TRBJ2-3; weak D call: TRBD1 (6 bases). The CDR3 is 15 amino acids. V dropped 4 bases and J dropped 3 bases, with 14 bases sitting between them. The germline V gene has CDR1 MNHNS and CDR2 SASEGT. CDR3 amino acids: CASSAQGDGTDTQYF. The CDR3 coding sequence is TGTGCCAGCAGTGCACAGGGCGACGGGACAGATACGCAGTATTTT.

V and J are TRBV10-3 and TRBJ1-1, with D tentatively TRBD1 (6 bases). Germline V gives CDR1 ENHRY, CDR2 SYGVKD. The CDR3 spans 13 residues. V was cut by 6 bases and J by 4 bases, with 12 bases left in between. The DNA of the CDR3 is TGTGCCATCAGGAGGACAGAGACCACTGAAGCTTTCTTT. Its protein is CAIRRTETTEAFF.

The V and J genes are TRBV9 and TRBJ2-2, with 11 bases lining up with TRBD2. Germline V CDR1 and CDR2: SGDLS, YYNGEE. The CDR3 runs 18 residues. V was clipped by 1 base and J by 6 bases; unmatched bases: 11. The CDR3 reads CASSVMSSGRDYAGELFF. CDR3 coding DNA: TGTGCCAGCAGCGTAATGAGTAGCGGGAGGGACTACGCCGGGGAGCTGTTTTTT. The complete variable domain, with remaining parts taken from reference TRBV9 and TRBJ2-2, reads DSGVTQTPKHLITATGQRVTLRCSPRSGDLSVYWYQQSLDQGLQFLIQYYNGEERAKGNILERFSAQQFPDLHSELNLSSLELGDSALYFCASSVMSSGRDYAGELFFGEGSRLTVL.

The CDR3 loop is CASSPIPTEPYGYTF. In DNA, the CDR3 is TGTGCCAGCTCACCGATACCCACAGAACCCTATGGCTACACCTTC. The V call is TRBV18, the J call TRBJ1-2; D unresolved. The V and J ends lost 3 bases and 4 bases respectively, with 15 bases between them. CDR3 length: 15 amino acids. Germline lookup yields CDR1 KGHSH and CDR2 LQKENI.

This clone was seen a single time. This rearrangement joins TRBV13 to TRBJ1-3, with 7 nucleotides matching TRBD1. Germline assignment: CDR1 PRHDT and CDR2 FYEKMQ (reference sequence). With V trimmed by 4 bases and J by 8 bases, 11 bases remained unmatched. The CDR3 sequence is 15 residues long. CDR3 region: CASSSAGQEQDTIYF. The CDR3 nucleotides are TGTGCCAGCAGCTCCGCAGGACAGGAGCAGGACACCATATATTTT.

There are a few counts of this clone. This chain uses TRBV9 with TRBJ2-3; D not certain. Trimming cost V 0 bases and J 0 bases, with 11 bases left between them. CDR1 and CDR2 (germline): SGDLS, YYNGEE. The CDR3 spans 16 residues. The CDR3 region has the DNA TGTGCCAGCAGCGTAGCTGGCGGAGAAAGCACAGATACGCAGTATTTT. Translation gives CASSVAGGESTDTQYF.

J is TRBJ2-1 and V is TRBV11-3; D might be TRBD2 (7 bases). The V gene lost 5 bases and the J gene lost 0 bases, with 17 bases spanning the gap. CDR1 is SGHNT and CDR2 is YENEEA in the germline V gene. This CDR3 is built from 17 residues. The DNA of the CDR3 is TGTGCCAGCAGCCCGAGGGGGGGGCCTTACTCCTACAATGAGCAGTTCTTC. Its translation: CASSPRGGPYSYNEQFF.

This chain's CDR3 is CASSETSPEAFF. CDR3 bases: TGTGCCAGCAGTGAAACGAGCCCTGAAGCTTTCTTT. The chain carries TRBV6-1 and TRBJ1-1; the D is unclear. The CDR3 sequence is 12 residues long. CDR1 and CDR2 from the germline V gene are MNHNS and SASEGT. V was trimmed by 2 bases and J by 6 bases, leaving 7 bases between them.

This chain links TRBV18 with TRBJ1-3, with 9 bases matching TRBD1. The CDR3 spans 18 residues. The V gene end was trimmed by 6 bases and the J gene end by 3 bases; junction bases not matched to a gene: 15. The V gene's germline CDR1 is KGHSH and CDR2 LQKENI. DNA for the CDR3: TGTGCCAGCTCCCAACCCGGGGACAGGGAGAAAGATGGAAACACCATATATTTT. Translation gives CASSQPGDREKDGNTIYF.

The rearrangement joins TRBV6-5 to TRBJ2-7; 7 nucleotides align to TRBD1. J was trimmed by 2 bases and V by 6 bases; bases with no gene match: 10. The CDR3 is 15 residues long. Germline-derived CDR1 and CDR2 are MNHEY and SVGAGI. The CDR3 loop reads CASRYQQGITYEQYF. The CDR3, as DNA: TGTGCCAGCAGATACCAACAGGGGATAACCTACGAGCAGTACTTC.